The clone carrying this T cell receptor beta chain was counted between two and nine times. Sequencing was performed with immunoSEQ multiplex PCR; in TCRdb, only in-frame clones are kept and a portion is missing. Here the sample spans about 43,000 clones, around 96% being singletons. V was clipped by 4 bases and J by 4 bases, with 14 bases between them. The germline V gene has CDR1 SGHVS and CDR2 FNYEAQ. This CDR3 is 15 amino acids long. The entry originates in a study of preoperative IRX-2 immunotherapy in early breast cancer. Specified treatment: preoperative locoregional IRX-2 cytokine immunotherapy. Preoperative locoregional IRX-2 cytokine immunotherapy was tested in the phase Ib source study.

The source is a human donor with breast cancer. The V and J genes are TRBV7-6 and TRBJ1-3, with a tentative D call TRBD1 (5 bases). The source material was tumor tissue, sampled after IRX-2 immunotherapy. In DNA, the CDR3 is TGTGCCAGCAGCTCATTGGGGGAAGCCGGAAACACCATATATTTT. The encoded protein is CASSSLGEAGNTIYF.